Sequencing of this TCR beta chain was carried out in a study of early T cells in non-severe SARS-CoV-2 infection. This CDR3 has 16 residues. The J segment lost 3 bases and the V segment lost 8 bases, leaving 11 bases of the junction unmatched. CDR1 is MDHEN and CDR2 is SYDVKM in the germline V gene. This clonotype was found a few times. TCRdb itself ran the 5' RACE reads through MiXCR, one entry per CDR3 protein. The sample has tens of thousands of distinct CDR3 sequences, over 7% seen once. The TCR sequence derives from an adult who was a healthcare worker with PCR-confirmed SARS-CoV-2 infection or an uninfected control (not recorded which). The source material was whole blood. The chain employs TRBV28 and TRBJ2-1; 9 nucleotides align to TRBD1. The DNA for the CDR3 is TGTGCCAGCTCTTTTGCGGGGACAGGGCTCTACAATGAGCAGTTCTTC. Protein: CASSFAGTGLYNEQFF.